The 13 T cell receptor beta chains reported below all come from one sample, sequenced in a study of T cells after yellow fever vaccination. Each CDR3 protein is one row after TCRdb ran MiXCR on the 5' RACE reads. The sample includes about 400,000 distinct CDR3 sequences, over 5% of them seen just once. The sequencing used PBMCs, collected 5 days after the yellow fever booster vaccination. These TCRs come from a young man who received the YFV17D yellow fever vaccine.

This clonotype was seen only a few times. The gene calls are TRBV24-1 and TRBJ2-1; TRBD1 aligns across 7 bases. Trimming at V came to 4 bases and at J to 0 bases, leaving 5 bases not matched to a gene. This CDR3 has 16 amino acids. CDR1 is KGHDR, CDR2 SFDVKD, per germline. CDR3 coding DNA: TGTGCCACCAGTGACCCTGGGACAGTCTCCTACAATGAGCAGTTCTTC. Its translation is CATSDPGTVSYNEQFF.

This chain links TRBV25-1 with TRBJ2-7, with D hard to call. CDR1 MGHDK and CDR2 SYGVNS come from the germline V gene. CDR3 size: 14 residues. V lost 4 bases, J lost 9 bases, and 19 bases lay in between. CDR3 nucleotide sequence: TGTGCCAGCAGTGGAGGTGTTCCAAGGTTCGCGCAGTACTTC. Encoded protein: CASSGGVPRFAQYF.

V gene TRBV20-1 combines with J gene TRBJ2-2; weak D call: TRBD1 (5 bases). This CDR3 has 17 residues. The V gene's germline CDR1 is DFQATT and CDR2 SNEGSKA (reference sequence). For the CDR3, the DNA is TGCAGAGAGCTAGAGGTCTGCAGGACACATAACACCGGGGAGCTGTTTTTT. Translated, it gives CRELEVCRTHNTGELFF.

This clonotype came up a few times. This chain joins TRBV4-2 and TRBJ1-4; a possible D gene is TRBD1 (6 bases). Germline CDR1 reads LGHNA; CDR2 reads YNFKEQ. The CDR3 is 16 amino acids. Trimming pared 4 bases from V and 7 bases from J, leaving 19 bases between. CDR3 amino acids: CASSPRSGAGIEKLFF. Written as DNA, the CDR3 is TGTGCCAGCAGCCCGAGGTCGGGGGCAGGCATTGAAAAACTGTTTTTT.

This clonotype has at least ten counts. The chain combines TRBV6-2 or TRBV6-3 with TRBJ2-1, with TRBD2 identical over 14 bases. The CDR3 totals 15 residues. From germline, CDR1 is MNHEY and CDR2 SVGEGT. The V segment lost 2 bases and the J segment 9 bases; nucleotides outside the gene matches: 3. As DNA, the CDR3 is TGTGCCAGCAGTTACGGGGGACTAGCGGGAGTTGAGCAGTTCTTC. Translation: CASSYGGLAGVEQFF.

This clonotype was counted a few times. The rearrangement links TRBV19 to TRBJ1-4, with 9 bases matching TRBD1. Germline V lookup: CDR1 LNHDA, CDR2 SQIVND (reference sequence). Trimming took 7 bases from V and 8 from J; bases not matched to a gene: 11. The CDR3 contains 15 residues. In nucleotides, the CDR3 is TGTGCCAGTACCGCCCTGGGACAGGGAGGAGAAAAACTGTTTTTT. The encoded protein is CASTALGQGGEKLFF.

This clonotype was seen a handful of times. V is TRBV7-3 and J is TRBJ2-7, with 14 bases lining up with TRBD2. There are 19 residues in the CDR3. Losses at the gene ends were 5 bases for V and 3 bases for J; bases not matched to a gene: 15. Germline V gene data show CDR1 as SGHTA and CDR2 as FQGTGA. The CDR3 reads CASSPVPGLAGVNYYEQYF. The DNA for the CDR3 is TGTGCCAGCAGCCCTGTTCCGGGACTAGCGGGAGTTAATTACTACGAGCAGTACTTC.

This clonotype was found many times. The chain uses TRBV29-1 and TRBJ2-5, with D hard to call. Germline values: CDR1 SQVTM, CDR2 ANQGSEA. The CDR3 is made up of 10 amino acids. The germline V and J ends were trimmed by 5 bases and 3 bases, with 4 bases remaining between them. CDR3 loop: CSVFKETQYF. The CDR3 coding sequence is TGCAGCGTTTTCAAAGAGACCCAGTACTTC.

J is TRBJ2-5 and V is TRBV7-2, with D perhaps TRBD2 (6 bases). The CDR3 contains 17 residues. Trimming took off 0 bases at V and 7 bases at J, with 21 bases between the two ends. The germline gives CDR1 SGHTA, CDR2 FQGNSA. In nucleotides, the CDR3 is TGTGCCAGCAGCTTAGCAGGAGGGGAAGGCCCACCGGGGACCCAGTACTTC. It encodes CASSLAGGEGPPGTQYF.

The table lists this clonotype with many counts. The CDR3 coding sequence is TGTGCCACCAGTGACTTTATGACTAGCGGGAACTCCTACAATGAGCAGTTCTTC. Encoded protein: CATSDFMTSGNSYNEQFF. The chain carries TRBV24-1 and TRBJ2-1; 11 bases match TRBD2. Germline CDR1 and CDR2: KGHDR and SFDVKD. The length of the CDR3 is 18 residues. Losses at the gene ends were 4 bases for V and 0 bases for J; bases not matched to a gene: 7.

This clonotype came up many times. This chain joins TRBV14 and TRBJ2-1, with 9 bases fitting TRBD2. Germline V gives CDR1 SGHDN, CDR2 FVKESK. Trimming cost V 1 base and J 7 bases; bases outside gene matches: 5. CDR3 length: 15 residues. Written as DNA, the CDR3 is TGTGCCAGCAGCCAAGTAGCGGGAGCTTGGAATGAGCAGTTCTTC. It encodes CASSQVAGAWNEQFF.

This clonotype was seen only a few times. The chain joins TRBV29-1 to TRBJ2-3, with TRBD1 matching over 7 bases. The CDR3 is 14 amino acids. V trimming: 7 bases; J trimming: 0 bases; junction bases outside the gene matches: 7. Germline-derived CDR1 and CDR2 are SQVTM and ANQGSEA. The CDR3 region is CSATGQRSTDTQYF. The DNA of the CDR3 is TGCAGCGCCACGGGACAGCGAAGCACAGATACGCAGTATTTT.

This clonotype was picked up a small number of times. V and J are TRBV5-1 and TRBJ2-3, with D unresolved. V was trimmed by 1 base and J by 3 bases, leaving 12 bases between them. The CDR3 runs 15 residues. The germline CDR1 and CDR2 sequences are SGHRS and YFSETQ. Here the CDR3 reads CASSLRGFRTDTQYF. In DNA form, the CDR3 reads TGCGCCAGCAGCTTGCGTGGGTTTCGGACAGATACGCAGTATTTT.